These 22 T cell receptor delta chains were sequenced from one sample in a study of γδ T cells in repeated Plasmodium falciparum infection. Flow sorting of PBMC yielded separate Vgamma9/Vdelta2+ and Vdelta2-negative gammadelta T cell populations for bulk repertoire analysis. TCRdb reapplied CATT to the multiplex PCR reads. The sample lists around 57,000 delta-chain clones, 1.7% seen once, with 15% in the top ten. The sequenced material came from gamma-delta T cells from blood. All receptors derive from a pool of human donors (malaria-infected and uninfected, not separated).

This clone was counted at least ten times. The protein TCRdb gives is from a much larger clone and does not agree with this DNA's translation at residue 20, likely a read error; the protein shown here comes from the DNA. This sequence joins TRDV1 and TRDJ1; 10 bases map to TRDD3. The CDR3 sequence is 21 residues long. The germline V gene encodes CDR1 TSWWSYY and CDR2 QGS. The CDR3 DNA sequence: TGTGCTCTTGGGGAACTTGTACCCCCCCGGGGATGGGGGATACACACCGATAAACTCACCTTT. As protein: CALGELVPPRGWGIHTDKLTF.

This clone showed up just a few times. TCRdb's protein, taken from a much larger clone, differs from this DNA's translation at residue 18, likely owing to a read error; the protein displayed comes from the DNA. No J gene was called, and the V gene is TRDV1; the D call of TRDD3 is as the table states it, not checked on the DNA. CDR1 is TSWWSYY and CDR2 is QGS in the germline V gene. The CDR3 contains 19 residues. CDR3 amino acids: CALGGLFYGSSSYTDKLTF. The CDR3 DNA sequence: TGTGCTCTTGGGGGGCTGTTTTACGGTTCGTCGTCGTACACCGATAAACTCACCTTT.

About this clone itself: This DNA translates differently at residue 13 from the TCRdb protein, which is that of a much larger clone; a read error is likely, and the protein shown is the DNA's own translation. The gene calls are TRDV2 and TRDJ3; TRDD3 matches 9 bases. This CDR3 contains 20 residues. Germline V CDR1 and CDR2: GEAIGNYY, EKD. CDR3: CACDPSVLGENSRDTRQMFF. CDR3 DNA: TGTGCCTGTGACCCATCGGTACTGGGGGAAAACTCCCGGGACACCCGACAGATGTTTTTC.

In this sample, this clone turned up many times. The TCRdb record carries a much larger clone's protein, which differs from this DNA's translation at residue 10; a read error is the likely cause, and the protein listed here is the DNA translation. The chain joins TRDV2 to TRDJ3; 13 nucleotides align to TRDD3. Trimming cost V 3 bases and J 4 bases; bases outside gene matches: 5. The CDR3 is 18 amino acids. Per germline, CDR1 GEAIGNYY and CDR2 EKD. The CDR3 sequence is CACDLLGDTYWDTRQMFF. CDR3 in DNA: TGTGCCTGTGACCTACTGGGGGATACGTATTGGGACACCCGACAGATGTTTTTC.

This clone was counted a few times. A far larger clone is one nucleotide away, so this likely arose from a read error. The sample has other DNA sequences that encode this CDR3 too. The chain uses TRDV1 and TRDJ1; the D gene could be TRDD2 or TRDD3 (8 bases each). No J gene is reported in TCRdb; it was inferred here by comparing the DNA with germline. CDR1 and CDR2 (germline): TSWWSYY, QGS. V shed 5 bases and J shed 2 bases, with 36 bases lying between them. The CDR3 sequence is 22 residues long. In nucleotides, the CDR3 is TGTGCTCTTGGGCCACCAAGCCTTCCTATGGTACTGGGGGGATCCACGACCGATAAACTCATCTTT. It specifies CALGPPSLPMVLGGSTTDKLIF.

This clone was seen more than once but under ten times. TCRdb's protein for this DNA is that of a much larger clone and differs from the translation at residue 14, likely a read error; the protein shown is the DNA translation. The chain uses TRDV1 and TRDJ1; D is possibly TRDD2 (8 bases). TCRdb leaves out the J gene; it was filled in here by matching the DNA to germline. CDR1 is TSWWSYY, CDR2 QGS, per germline. CDR3 length equals 21 residues. V dropped 4 bases and J dropped 4 bases, with 34 bases sitting between them. CDR3 amino acids: CALGVSFFFLQGGCANDKLIF. The CDR3, as DNA: TGTGCTCTTGGGGTCTCCTTCTTCTTCCTACAAGGGGGATGCGCGAACGATAAACTCATCTTT.

This clone has just a few counts. This likely traces to a read error, being one base from a far larger clone. Other nucleotide sequences from this sample produce the same CDR3. This chain links TRDV1 with TRDJ1; either TRDD2 or TRDD3 may supply D (7 bases each). This CDR3 comprises 23 residues. Germline CDR1 and CDR2: TSWWSYY and QGS. V lost 3 bases, J lost 0 bases, and 35 bases lay in between. This CDR3 reads CALGDPSFVPWGDPVQYTDKLIF. In nucleotides, the CDR3 is TGTGCTCTTGGGGATCCTTCCTTCGTCCCCTGGGGGGATCCGGTACAGTACACCGATAAACTCATCTTT.

J is TRDJ1 and V is TRDV1, with D unclear. Because TCRdb records no J gene, it was assigned here through a match of the DNA to germline. The germline V gene encodes CDR1 TSWWSYY and CDR2 QGS. CDR3 length: 20 residues. V was pared by 1 base and J by 1 base, with 25 bases between. The CDR3 DNA follows: TGTGCTCTTGGGGAACCAGACCCTTTCCCGACCAACCCCCTCACCGATAAACTCATCTTT. It translates to CALGEPDPFPTNPLTDKLIF.

Details on this clone: TCRdb shows a much larger clone's protein in place of this DNA's translation, and the two differ at residue 6, likely through a read error; the protein shown is translated from the DNA. The rearrangement links TRDV1 to TRDJ1, with 11 bases aligning to TRDD3. Trimming removed 1 base from V and 0 bases from J; junction bases left unmatched: 25. Germline-derived CDR1 and CDR2 are TSWWSYY and QGS. This CDR3 comprises 24 residues. CDR3 sequence reads: CALGEPRSYLLRTGGYIHTDKLIF. In DNA, the CDR3 is TGTGCTCTTGGGGAACCCAGATCCTACCTCCTTCGTACTGGGGGATATATCCACACCGATAAACTCATCTTT.

This clone has just a few counts. This DNA's translation and the protein TCRdb lists, from a much larger clone, do not match at residue 11, likely due to a read error; the protein shown is translated from the DNA. The rearrangement links TRDV1 to TRDJ1; 7 bases line up with TRDD3. Germline CDR1 reads TSWWSYY; CDR2 reads QGS. This CDR3 has 17 residues. The ends lost 2 bases at V and 1 base at J; junction bases unmatched: 10. The chain's CDR3 is CALGEELGLRSTDKLIF. Here the CDR3 DNA reads TGTGCTCTTGGGGAAGAACTGGGGCTTAGGTCCACCGATAAACTCATCTTT.

This clone was seen more than once but under ten times. TCRdb records a much larger clone's protein for this DNA, with a difference at residue 15 that likely arises from a read error; the protein given is the translation of the DNA. The chain is built from TRDV1 and TRDJ1, with D hard to call. The J gene is absent in TCRdb and was assigned here via DNA matching to germline. Between the trimmed V and J ends, which lost 2 bases and 1 base, there was a span of 38 bases. Germline V gene lookup returns CDR1 TSWWSYY and CDR2 QGS. The CDR3 is 24 amino acids. In DNA, the CDR3 is TGTGCTCTTGGGGAAGGGAGAGGTTTGTATCTCTCTCCCGGGAGAAAAACCGGCACCGATAAACTCATCTTT. It codes for CALGEGRGLYLSPGRKTGTDKLIF.

This clone has more than one count but fewer than ten. This DNA's translation differs at residue 12 from TCRdb's protein, which comes from a much larger clone; a read error is likely, and the protein shown is translated from the DNA. The chain joins TRDV1 to TRDJ1; possibly TRDD3 for D (5 bases). The germline gives CDR1 TSWWSYY, CDR2 QGS. This CDR3 has 17 amino acids. This CDR3 reads CALGEVTVLVFIDKVIF. The DNA of the CDR3 is TGTGCTCTTGGGGAAGTTACCGTACTGGTTTTCATCGATAAAGTCATCTTT.

This clone appeared many times. TCRdb pairs this DNA with a much larger clone's protein that differs at residue 6, likely a read error; the protein shown was translated from the DNA. This chain joins TRDV1 and TRDJ1; 13 nucleotides align to TRDD3. This CDR3 has 22 amino acids. CDR1 and CDR2 from the germline V gene are TSWWSYY and QGS. V trimming: 1 base; J trimming: 0 bases; junction bases outside the gene matches: 17. The CDR3 DNA follows: TGTGCTCTTGGGGAACCGGGATCAAGTCGTACTGGGGGATACGTCGACACCGATAAACTCATCTTT. Protein sequence: CALGEPGSSRTGGYVDTDKLIF.

The table lists this clone with a few counts. For this DNA, TCRdb reports the protein of a much larger clone, which diverges at residue 16, most likely from a read error; the protein presented here is translated directly from the DNA. CDR3 sequence: CALGELAASYSGKLFTDKLIF. Here the CDR3 DNA reads TGTGCTCTTGGGGAACTTGCCGCTTCCTACTCAGGGAAACTGTTCACCGATAAACTCATCTTT. The chain employs TRDV1 and TRDJ1; 8 nucleotides agree with TRDD2. Since TCRdb gives no J gene, matching the DNA to germline was used here to assign it. V dropped 0 bases and J dropped 1; count of bases not matched to a gene: 19. The CDR3 is made up of 21 amino acids. The germline V gene has CDR1 TSWWSYY and CDR2 QGS.

As to this clone: This likely came from a read error, as a far larger clone is one base away. The chain has TRDV2 and TRDJ1, with D hard to call. Here the J gene came from matching the DNA to germline, since TCRdb omits it. The germline CDR1 and CDR2 sequences are GEAIGNYY and EKD. The CDR3 is 22 residues long. Here the CDR3 DNA reads TGTGCCTGCGACACAATCAGTGGCTACGACCTAACCAAGGTCCCACTAAAGGGTATACTCATCTTT. Protein sequence: CACDTISGYDLTKVPLKGILIF.

This clone was seen at least ten times. Only one base separates this from a far larger clonotype, so it likely reflects a read error. The same CDR3 is also encoded by other DNA sequences in this sample. The CDR3 DNA reads as TGTGCTCTTGGGGAATACAGCCTGGGATACTACCGGGATAAGCTCATCTTT. Its protein is CALGEYSLGYYRDKLIF. The rearrangement joins TRDV1 to TRDJ1; 7 positions agree with TRDD3. CDR1 is TSWWSYY, CDR2 QGS, per germline. The CDR3 has 17 residues.

About this clone itself: TCRdb lists the protein of a much larger clone for this DNA, which differs at residue 12, so this is likely a read error; the protein given here is translated from the DNA itself. V usage is TRDV1 and J usage is TRDJ1; 7 positions agree with TRDD3. Germline V gives CDR1 TSWWSYY, CDR2 QGS. The CDR3 has 21 residues. The CDR3 nucleotides read TGTGCTATTGGGGAACTAGATCATACTGTTATCGTAGGATACGGCACCGATAAACTCATCTTT. Protein: CAIGELDHTVIVGYGTDKLIF.

This clone was observed at least ten times. This is likely an artifact of a read error, given a far larger clone one base away. Other DNA sequences of this sample code for an identical CDR3. This chain links TRDV1 with TRDJ1, with TRDD3 matching over 7 bases. No J gene was available from TCRdb, and it was assigned here by a germline match of the DNA. The CDR3 loop spans 16 amino acids. CDR1 is TSWWSYY, CDR2 QGS, per germline. V lost 0 bases to trimming and J lost 7 bases; unmatched junction nucleotides: 11. This CDR3 reads CALGELSAGGSSKLIF. CDR3 DNA sequence: TGTGCTCTTGGGGAACTTTCGGCCGGGGGATCCTCTAAACTCATCTTT.

This clone was counted only a few times. This likely reflects a read error, since a far larger clone is one base away. In the same sample, other DNA sequences code for this CDR3. The genes are TRDV3 and TRDJ1; D is unresolved. The CDR3 consists of 18 residues. Germline V gives CDR1 TVYSNPD, CDR2 GDNSRS (reference sequence). The germline V and J ends were trimmed by 2 bases and 3 bases, with 28 bases remaining between them. CDR3 in DNA: TGTGCCTTTCCCAAGGCTACGTACGGAGATTGTAGCGCCGATAAACTCATCTTT. It encodes CAFPKATYGDCSADKLIF. Using reference TRDV3 and TRDJ1 for the parts outside the CDR3, the full variable domain is CDKVTQSSPDQTVASGSEVVLLCTYDTVYSNPDLFWYRIRPDYSFQFVFYGDNSRSEGADFTQGRFSVKHILTQKAFHLVISPVRTEDSATYYCAFPKATYGDCSADKLIFGKGTRVTVEP.

Comment on this clone: The protein in TCRdb stems from a much larger clone and differs at residue 9 from this DNA's translation, likely a read error; here the protein is translated from the DNA. The V and J genes are TRDV3 and TRDJ2; TRDD2 or TRDD3 may be the D gene (7 bases each). Trimming pared 3 bases from V and 6 bases from J, leaving 44 bases between. CDR1 is TVYSNPD and CDR2 is GDNSRS in the germline V gene (reference sequence). The CDR3 consists of 23 residues. CDR3: CAFRLINLGGIGHSFLLAAQLFF. CDR3 nucleotide sequence: TGTGCCTTCCGACTAATCAATTTGGGGGGGATTGGCCACTCCTTCCTCCTGGCAGCACAACTCTTCTTT.

This clone showed up just a few times. TCRdb's protein for this DNA is that of a much larger clone and differs from the translation at residue 6, likely a read error; the protein shown is the DNA translation. The chain combines TRAV38-2/DV8 with TRDJ1; 11 bases match TRDD3. CDR3 size: 18 residues. J gave up 6 bases and V 1 base, and 14 bases lay outside the gene matches. Germline loops: CDR1 TSESDYY, CDR2 QEAYKQQN. The CDR3 region is CAYRSKYTTTGGYYKLIF. Here the CDR3 DNA reads TGTGCTTATAGGAGCAAGTACACTACTACTGGGGGATATTATAAACTCATCTTT.

This clone was counted between two and nine times. The protein in TCRdb stems from a much larger clone and differs at residue 12 from this DNA's translation, likely a read error; here the protein is translated from the DNA. V usage is TRDV1 and J usage is TRDJ1; 7 bases are shared with TRDD3. Per the germline V gene, CDR1 is TSWWSYY and CDR2 is QGS. This CDR3 has 14 residues. CDR3: CALGERIWGAKRIF. Here the CDR3 DNA reads TGTGCTCTTGGGGAACGGATCTGGGGGGCTAAACGCATCTTT.